The 7 T cell receptor beta chains given below trace back to one sample, sequenced in a study of blood T cell repertoires in COVID-19. Libraries were prepared by immunoSEQ multiplex PCR; TCRdb keeps only in-frame clonotypes and omits some of them. The profile shows roughly 150,000 clones, more than 70% of them singletons. Sequenced: peripheral blood. Every receptor here comes from a man aged 60 to 75 with acute or convalescent COVID-19.

As for this clone: The junction departs from germline at one end; a sequencing error may be responsible. This sequence joins TRBV6-5 and TRBJ1-5; 7 bases are shared with TRBD1. Per the germline V gene, CDR1 is MNHEY and CDR2 is SVGAGI. The CDR3 length is 16 residues. The CDR3 nucleotides are TGTGCCAGCAGTCACTCCGGGACAGCTAGCAATCAGCCCCAGCATTTT. Its protein product is CASSHSGTASNQPQHF.

The chain has TRBV29-1 and TRBJ2-7, with a possible D match to TRBD1 (6 bases). The CDR3 loop spans 15 amino acids. Germline V gene sequence: CDR1 SQVTM, CDR2 ANQGSEA. Trimming left V 0 bases short and J 0 bases short, with 12 bases between. Here the CDR3 DNA reads TGCAGCGTTGAAGATACAGGGTCGAGCTCCTACGAGCAGTACTTC. This encodes CSVEDTGSSSYEQYF.

The chain has TRBV4-1 and TRBJ2-1, with TRBD1 matching over 8 bases. Germline assignment: CDR1 MGHRA and CDR2 YSYEKL. This CDR3 spans 13 amino acids. V gave up 2 bases and J gave up 7 bases; unmatched junction bases: 1. CDR3 sequence: CASSQTGGNEQFF. CDR3 coding DNA: TGCGCCAGCAGCCAAACAGGGGGAAATGAGCAGTTCTTC.

The J gene is TRBJ2-7, the V gene TRBV4-1, with 7 bases identical to TRBD1. The CDR3 loop spans 16 amino acids. V lost 5 bases to trimming and J lost 2 bases; unmatched junction nucleotides: 12. CDR1 and CDR2 from the germline V gene are MGHRA and YSYEKL. CDR3 loop: CASSSWTGWTPYEQYF. As DNA, the CDR3 is TGCGCCAGCAGCTCTTGGACAGGATGGACGCCCTACGAGCAGTACTTC.

The chain carries TRBV25-1 and TRBJ1-3, with TRBD1 identical over 9 bases. The CDR3 sequence is 13 residues long. In germline, CDR1 is MGHDK, CDR2 SYGVNS. Trimming took 6 bases from V and 7 from J; bases not matched to a gene: 4. The CDR3 region has the DNA TGTGCCAGCAGACAGGGGGCGCGGAACACCATATATTTT. Its translation is CASRQGARNTIYF.

The chain carries TRBV6-4 and TRBJ1-2; weak D call: TRBD1 (5 bases). The CDR3 is 14 amino acids. The ends were cut back, 3 bases at V and 3 bases at J, with 11 bases in the middle. Germline CDR1 MRHNA, CDR2 SNTAGT. CDR3: CASSEWEGDYGYTF. The CDR3 nucleotides read TGTGCCAGCAGTGAGTGGGAAGGGGACTATGGCTACACCTTC.

Written as DNA, the CDR3 is TGCGCCAGCAGCGGGGGGAACAGTGGGGCCAACGTCCTGACTTTC. Its translation: CASSGGNSGANVLTF. V is TRBV5-1 and J is TRBJ2-6; tentative D call: TRBD2 (6 bases). Between the trimmed V and J ends, which lost 4 bases and 3 bases, there was a span of 11 bases. Germline V gene data show CDR1 as SGHRS and CDR2 as YFSETQ. The CDR3 is made up of 15 amino acids.